This T cell receptor (beta chain) was identified in a study of T cell changes during pregnancy in multiple sclerosis. The V and J ends lost 2 bases and 1 base respectively, with 10 bases between them. Germline V gene lookup returns CDR1 SGHTA and CDR2 FQGTGA. The CDR3 sequence is 15 residues long. Repertoires were generated with immunoSEQ multiplex PCR, while TCRdb's copy carries only in-frame clones and drops some. The repertoire consists of about 40,000 clones, with 85% to 95% occurring once and the leading ten covering roughly 8.7%. The chain links TRBV7-3 to TRBJ2-3; maybe TRBD2 (6 bases). The sequenced sample was CD8+ T cells from peripheral blood mononuclear cells, obtained in the third trimester of pregnancy. The TCR originated in a female donor with multiple sclerosis, enrolled in a pregnancy study. The CDR3 DNA is TGTGCCAGCAGCTTATGGGGGGTGGGCACAGATACGCAGTATTTT. This encodes CASSLWGVGTDTQYF.